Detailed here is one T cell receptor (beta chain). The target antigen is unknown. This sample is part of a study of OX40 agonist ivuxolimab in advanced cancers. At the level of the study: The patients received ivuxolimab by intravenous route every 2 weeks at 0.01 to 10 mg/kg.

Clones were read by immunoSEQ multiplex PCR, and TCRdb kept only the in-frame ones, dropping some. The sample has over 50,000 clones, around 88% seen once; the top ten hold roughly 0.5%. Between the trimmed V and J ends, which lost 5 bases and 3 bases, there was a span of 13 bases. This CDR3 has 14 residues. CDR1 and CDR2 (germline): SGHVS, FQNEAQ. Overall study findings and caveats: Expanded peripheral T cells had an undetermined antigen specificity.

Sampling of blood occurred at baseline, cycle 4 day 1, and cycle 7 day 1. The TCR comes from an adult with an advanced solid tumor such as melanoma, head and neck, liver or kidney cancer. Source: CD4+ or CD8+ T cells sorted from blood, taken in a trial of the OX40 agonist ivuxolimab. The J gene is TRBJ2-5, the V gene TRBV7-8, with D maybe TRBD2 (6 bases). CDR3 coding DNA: TGTGCCAGCAGCCGGGACGGGGGAAAAGAGACCCAGTACTTC. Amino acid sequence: CASSRDGGKETQYF.